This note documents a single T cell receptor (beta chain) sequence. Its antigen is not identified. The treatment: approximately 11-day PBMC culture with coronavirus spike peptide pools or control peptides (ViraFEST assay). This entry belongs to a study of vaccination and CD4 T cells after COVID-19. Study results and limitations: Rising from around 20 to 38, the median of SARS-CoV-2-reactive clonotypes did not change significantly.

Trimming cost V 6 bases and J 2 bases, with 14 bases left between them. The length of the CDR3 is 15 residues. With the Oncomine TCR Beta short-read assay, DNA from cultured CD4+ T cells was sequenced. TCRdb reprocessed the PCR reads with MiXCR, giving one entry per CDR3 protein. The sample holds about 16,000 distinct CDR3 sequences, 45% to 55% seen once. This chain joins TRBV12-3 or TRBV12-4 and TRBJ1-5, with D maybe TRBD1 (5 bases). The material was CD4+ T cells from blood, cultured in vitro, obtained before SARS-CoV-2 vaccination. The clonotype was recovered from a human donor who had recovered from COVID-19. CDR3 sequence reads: CASSRTGVGNQPQHF. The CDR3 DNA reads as TGTGCCAGCAGCCGAACAGGCGTTGGCAATCAGCCCCAGCATTTT.